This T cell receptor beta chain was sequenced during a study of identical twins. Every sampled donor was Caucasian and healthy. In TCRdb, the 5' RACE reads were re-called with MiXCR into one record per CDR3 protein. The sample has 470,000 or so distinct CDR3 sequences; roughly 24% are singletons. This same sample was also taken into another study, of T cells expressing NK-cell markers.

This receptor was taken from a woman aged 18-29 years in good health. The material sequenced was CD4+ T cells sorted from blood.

The CDR3 protein is CASSSGTKSTNEKLFF. For the CDR3, the DNA is TGCGCCAGCAGCTCCGGGACAAAGTCAACTAATGAAAAACTGTTTTTT. V is TRBV5-1 and J is TRBJ1-4, with a possible D match to TRBD1 (6 bases). Between the trimmed V and J ends, which lost 3 bases and 0 bases, there was a span of 12 bases. This CDR3 is built from 16 residues. Germline V gene lookup returns CDR1 SGHRS and CDR2 YFSETQ.